These T cell receptor beta chains were read from a single sample in a study of cytomegalovirus exposure and HLA in healthy donors. Measured with immunoSEQ multiplex PCR; TCRdb has only the in-frame clones, and not every one. The sample has about 100,000 clones, about 75% seen once; the top ten hold 11% to 15%. Sequenced: PBMCs. The source is a male donor in good health and CMV-seropositive. The CDR3 runs from the conserved cysteine through the conserved F or W. A D gene is named only where the DNA matches it firmly. Clone size is shown for a subset of rows, as once, few, many or a class of expanded clone.

>.|.|TRBV10-3|14|TRBJ2-2
TGTGCCATCAGGGCAGGTACGAACACCGGGGAGCTGTTTTTT
CAIRAGTNTGELFF
>TRBD1|.|TRBV4-1|15|TRBJ1-2
TGCGCCAGCAGCCAATTACACAGGGGGCTGGGTGGCTACACCTTC
CASSQLHRGLGGYTF
>.|once|TRBV28|14|TRBJ1-1
TGTGCCAGCCCTCGGCCGGGGGTGAACACTGAAGCTTTCTTT
CASPRPGVNTEAFF
>TRBD1|.|TRBV6-5|14|TRBJ1-4
TGTGCCAGCAGAAAGACAGGGGGAGATGAAAAACTGTTTTTT
CASRKTGGDEKLFF
>.|.|TRBV28|15|TRBJ1-3
TGTGCCAGCAGGAGGGACAACTACTCTGGAAACACCATATATTTT
CASRRDNYSGNTIYF
>.|.|TRBV4-2|15|TRBJ2-7
TGTGCCAGCAGCCAAGGTGACAACAGTCCCTACGAGCAGTACTTC
CASSQGDNSPYEQYF
>TRBD2|.|TRBV9|14|TRBJ2-5
TGTGCCAGCAGCCCGCTGACTAGCGGAGAGACCCAGTACTTC
CASSPLTSGETQYF
>.|.|TRBV7-2|16|TRBJ2-1
TGTGCCAGCAGCCACTCTGGGCGGGGGCTTTACAATGAGCAGTTCTTC
CASSHSGRGLYNEQFF
>.|few|TRBV30|11|TRBJ1-6
TGTGCCTGGAGGTTAAATTCACCCCTCCACTTT
CAWRLNSPLHF
>TRBD2|.|TRBV5-4|15|TRBJ2-3
TGTGCCAGCAGCTTTGGGGGGGGGTTCACAGATACGCAGTATTTT
CASSFGGGFTDTQYF
>.|.|TRBV7-9|13|TRBJ1-1
TGTGCCAGCAGTCGGACAGCTAACACTGAAGCTTTCTTT
CASSRTANTEAFF
>.|few|TRBV5-6|11|TRBJ1-2
TGTGCCAGCAGCTTCAGGGGTGGCTACACCTTC
CASSFRGGYTF
>.|once|TRBV11-3|13|TRBJ2-1
TGTGCCAGCAGCCAAGACAGGTCCAATGAGCAGTTCTTC
CASSQDRSNEQFF
>.|.|TRBV30|14|TRBJ1-4
TGTGCCTGGAGACAAGGACAGAGCAATGAAAAACTGTTTTTT
CAWRQGQSNEKLFF
>TRBD2|.|TRBV29-1|14|TRBJ2-4
TGCAGCGTTGATGGGGGGGTCGCCAAAAACATTCAGTACTTC
CSVDGGVAKNIQYF
>TRBD2|.|TRBV7-2|15|TRBJ2-1
TGTGCCAGCAGCTTAGCCACGGGACTAGCGGGGGCACAGTTCTTC
CASSLATGLAGAQFF
>TRBD2|once|TRBV7-8|15|TRBJ2-5
TGTGCCAGCACCCCCGTAGCGGGGCGCCAAGAGACCCAGTACTTC
CASTPVAGRQETQYF
>.|.|TRBV10-1|11|TRBJ1-2
TGCGCCAAACAGTTCGTAGGAGGCTACACCTTC
CAKQFVGGYTF
>.|few|TRBV27|15|TRBJ1-5
TGTGCCAGCAGTTTCCAGGGGCAAAGCAATCAGCCCCAGCATTTT
CASSFQGQSNQPQHF
>.|.|TRBV20-1|11|TRBJ1-1
TGCAGTGCTAGAGAAGGTTTGGAGGCTTTCTTT
CSAREGLEAFF
>TRBD1|.|TRBV4-3|15|TRBJ2-7
TGCGCCAGCAGCCAAGACCGACAGGGGGCGGTGGAGCAGTACTTC
CASSQDRQGAVEQYF
>TRBD1|.|TRBV7-9|14|TRBJ1-1
TGTGCCAGCAGCTTCGGACAGGGTTACTCGGAAGCTTTCTTT
CASSFGQGYSEAFF